Listed below are T cell receptor beta chains from one sample, sequenced in a study of OX40 agonist ivuxolimab in advanced cancers. The assay was immunoSEQ multiplex PCR, and TCRdb's table has in-frame clones only and misses some. The sample holds approximately 28,000 clones, over 85% seen once. The source material was CD4+ or CD8+ T cells sorted from blood, sampled in a trial of the OX40 agonist ivuxolimab. These receptors came from an adult with an advanced solid tumor such as melanoma, head and neck, liver or kidney cancer. CDR3s include the opening cysteine and the closing phenylalanine or tryptophan. The D gene is left open where the match is weak. Not all rows give a size; the values are once, few, many and, for expanded clones, a class.

>-|TRBJ2-7|TRBD1|TRBV19
TGTGCCAGTAGCTGGGGACAGTTAAATACCTACGAGCAGTACTTC
CASSWGQLNTYEQYF
>-|TRBJ2-5|TRBD2|TRBV10-3
TGTGCCATCAGTGAGAACAGCGGGGGGGCTCAAGAGACCCAGTACTTC
CAISENSGGAQETQYF
>-|TRBJ1-2|TRBD1|TRBV13
TGTGCCAGCAGCTTAGGGCTGACAGGGGGTGGTGGCTACACCTTC
CASSLGLTGGGGYTF
>-|TRBJ2-3|-|TRBV11-2
TGTGCCAGCAGCTGGTGGGGGGCCACAGATACGCAGTATTTT
CASSWWGATDTQYF
>-|TRBJ2-7|-|TRBV11-2
TGTGCCAGCAGCTTAGAATGGCAGGCGAACTCCTACGAGCAGTACTTC
CASSLEWQANSYEQYF
>once|TRBJ1-1|-|TRBV5-8
TGTGCCAGCAGCCGTAACGCTTTCTTT
CASSRNAFF
>-|TRBJ2-2|TRBD1|TRBV7-9
TGTGCCAGCAGCTCCCGGGACAGGGACACCGGGGAGCTGTTTTTT
CASSSRDRDTGELFF
>-|TRBJ2-7|-|TRBV6-5
TGTGCCAGCAGTTACTCGGGCAGCCGCAAGGAGCAATCGTACTTC
CASSYSGSRKEQSYF
>-|TRBJ1-2|-|TRBV4-3
TGCGCCAGCAGGCAGGGTTGGGGCGAGTCGACCGGCTACACCTTC
CASRQGWGESTGYTF
>-|TRBJ2-2|-|TRBV29-1
TGCAGCGTTGAGGGCACTAGTGTTGCCGGGGAGCTGTTTTTT
CSVEGTSVAGELFF
>-|TRBJ2-2|-|TRBV6-5
TGTGCCAGCAGTTACTATAAGGGGGTCGGGGAGCTGTTTTTT
CASSYYKGVGELFF
>-|TRBJ2-7|TRBD1|TRBV5-1
TGCGCCAGCAGCGTAACAGGGGCGAGCTACGAGCAGTACTTC
CASSVTGASYEQYF
>-|TRBJ2-2|-|TRBV7-9
TGTGCCAGCAGCTTAGGGACCGGGGAGCTGTTTTTT
CASSLGTGELFF
>-|TRBJ2-2|-|TRBV11-2
TGTGCCAGCAGCCCGGCCTATAGGGCCTCGAACACCGGGGAGCTGTTTTTT
CASSPAYRASNTGELFF
>once|TRBJ1-1|-|TRBV19
TGTGCCAGTAGTATAGAGGGGGGTTATCTCACTGAAGCTTTCTTT
CASSIEGGYLTEAFF
>-|TRBJ2-1|-|TRBV5-4
TGTGCCAGCAGCTTGAATATCAATGAGCAGTTCTTC
CASSLNINEQFF
>-|TRBJ2-7|-|TRBV10-3
TGTGCCAGCAGTTCACGCGGAACCACCACCTACGAGCAGTACTTC
CASSSRGTTTYEQYF
>few|TRBJ1-2|-|TRBV27
TGTGCCAGCAGTGTAACAGGGCAGGTTGGCTACACCTTC
CASSVTGQVGYTF
>-|TRBJ2-1|-|TRBV6-5
TGTGCCAGCAGTTACTCGAAGGAGCAGTTCTTC
CASSYSKEQFF
>-|TRBJ2-7|TRBD1|TRBV7-9
TGTGCCAGCGCCAGGACAGGGATAGAGCAGTACTTC
CASARTGIEQYF
>few|TRBJ1-4|-|TRBV7-8
TGTGCCAGCAGCCGTATCCTGGACGAAAAACTGTTTTTT
CASSRILDEKLFF
>-|TRBJ2-1|TRBD1|TRBV9
TGTGCCTCCCATAATTCCGGGACAGGCACGGCGAATGAGCAGTTCTTC
CASHNSGTGTANEQFF
>-|TRBJ2-7|-|TRBV29-1
TGCAGCGTTGGGGAGGGGGATTACGAGCAGTACTTC
CSVGEGDYEQYF
>-|TRBJ2-7|-|TRBV10-3
TGTGCCATCAGGGGGGACTTAATAACCTACGAGCAGTACTTC
CAIRGDLITYEQYF
>-|TRBJ2-7|-|TRBV9
TGTGCCAGCAGCCTGGGGACGGGATCTTTCTACGAGCAGTACTTC
CASSLGTGSFYEQYF
>-|TRBJ2-7|TRBD1|TRBV25-1
TGTGCCAGCAGTGGCCCCAGACAGGGAAGGCGTGAGCAGTACTTC
CASSGPRQGRREQYF
>-|TRBJ2-7|TRBD1|TRBV2
TGTGCCAGCCTCGAAGGGGGCCGGGACCTTCCCTCCTACGAGCAGTACTTC
CASLEGGRDLPSYEQYF
>-|TRBJ1-2|-|TRBV6-5
TGTGCCAGCAGTTACTCGATAACAGACTATGGCTACACCTTC
CASSYSITDYGYTF
>-|TRBJ2-1|-|TRBV11-2
TGTGCCAGCAGCTTAGGTAGCGGAAGTAGGGAGGAGCAGTTCTTC
CASSLGSGSREEQFF
>once|TRBJ2-2|TRBD1|TRBV11-2
TGTGCCAGCAGCCCCGCCCTAGGGGGCGGCGGGGAGCTGTTTTTT
CASSPALGGGGELFF
>-|TRBJ2-3|TRBD1|TRBV6-1
TGTGCCAGCAGTGAAGACAGGGGGCTACCGTCCGATACGCAGTATTTT
CASSEDRGLPSDTQYF
>-|TRBJ1-2|-|TRBV20-1
TGCACCGCGGGCCTCGGTGGCTACACCTTC
CTAGLGGYTF
>-|TRBJ1-1|-|TRBV6-1
TGTGCCAGCAGCATTTACAGGGTCTTGAACACTGAAGCTTTCTTT
CASSIYRVLNTEAFF
>-|TRBJ1-2|TRBD1|TRBV5-4
TGTGCCAGCAGTCAGTCCGGGACAGGGGGATTGGATGGCTACACCTTC
CASSQSGTGGLDGYTF
>-|TRBJ2-7|-|TRBV4-1
TGCGCCAGCAGCCAAGAACTAAGAGTCAGCGCCTACGAGCAGTACTTC
CASSQELRVSAYEQYF
>-|TRBJ1-1|-|TRBV5-6
TGTGCCAGCAGCTTGGGTACTACTGAAGCTTTCTTT
CASSLGTTEAFF
>-|TRBJ2-1|TRBD1|TRBV7-9
TGTGCCAGCAGCTTAACAGGGGGCAATGAGCAGTTCTTC
CASSLTGGNEQFF
>medium-sized|TRBJ2-7|TRBD1|TRBV2
TGTGCCAGCAGCCAGGGGACAGGCCACCCCTACGAGCAGTACTTC
CASSQGTGHPYEQYF
>-|TRBJ2-1|TRBD1|TRBV10-1
TGCGCCAGCAGTCTGGGACAGGGTATGTTCTTC
CASSLGQGMFF
>-|TRBJ2-1|-|TRBV6-5
TGTGCCAGCAGCTTAGACCAAGGCCCTCGCAATGAGCAGTTCTTC
CASSLDQGPRNEQFF
>-|TRBJ2-1|-|TRBV10-2
TGCGCCAGCAGTGAGAACAATGAGCAGTTCTTC
CASSENNEQFF
>-|TRBJ2-5|-|TRBV13
TGTGCCAGCAGCTTAGAGACACAACAAGAGACCCAGTACTTC
CASSLETQQETQYF
>-|TRBJ2-7|TRBD2|TRBV28
TGTGCCAGCAGTTCCCCCACAGCGGGAGTTCTCGAGCAGTACTTC
CASSSPTAGVLEQYF
>-|TRBJ1-2|-|TRBV6-6
TGTGCCAGCAGTCCTGACGGTGATGGCTACACCTTC
CASSPDGDGYTF
>-|TRBJ2-2|-|TRBV6-5
TGTGCCAGCAGTTACGGGCCAGGGTATACCGGGGAGCTGTTTTTT
CASSYGPGYTGELFF
>-|TRBJ1-2|-|TRBV7-9
TGTGCCAGCAGCTTAGTGGGAACAGTTAACTATGGCTACACCTTC
CASSLVGTVNYGYTF
>once|TRBJ2-7|-|TRBV27
TGTGCCAGCAGTTCGTGGGAGTCAACCTACGAGCAGTACTTC
CASSSWESTYEQYF
>-|TRBJ1-2|-|TRBV7-4
TGTGCCAGCAGCTTGGGGTTGGGGACTGGGCTCGATGGCTACACCTTC
CASSLGLGTGLDGYTF
>-|TRBJ2-3|-|TRBV7-8
TGTGCCAGCAGCCCGGCTTGGGGGGGCACAGATACGCAGTATTTT
CASSPAWGGTDTQYF
>-|TRBJ1-1|-|TRBV9
TGTGCCAGCGGATCTCAGGGCATGAACACTGAAGCTTTCTTT
CASGSQGMNTEAFF
>-|TRBJ2-7|-|TRBV29-1
TGCAGCGTTGAAATGGATTCCTACGAGCAGTACTTC
CSVEMDSYEQYF
>-|TRBJ1-4|-|TRBV14
TGTGCCAGCGGACAGACGGGGACCCCTAATGAAAAACTGTTTTTT
CASGQTGTPNEKLFF
>-|TRBJ2-7|TRBD2|TRBV4-1
TGCGCCAGCAGCCAAGATAGCGGGAGAAAATCGTACGAGCAGTACTTC
CASSQDSGRKSYEQYF
>-|TRBJ2-3|TRBD2|TRBV7-3
TGTGCCAGCAGCACCCTAGCGGGACCTACAGATACGCAGTATTTT
CASSTLAGPTDTQYF
>medium-sized|TRBJ1-5|-|TRBV27
TGTGCCAGCAGTGAGGCGGGGGCCCCCAATCAGCCCCAGCATTTT
CASSEAGAPNQPQHF
>-|TRBJ1-2|-|TRBV30
TGTGCCTGGAGTGTAGCGGCAATAACTAACTATGGCTACACCTTC
CAWSVAAITNYGYTF
>-|TRBJ1-2|TRBD1|TRBV7-9
TGTGCCAGCAGCTTACTAGACAGGGCGGATGGCTACACCTTC
CASSLLDRADGYTF